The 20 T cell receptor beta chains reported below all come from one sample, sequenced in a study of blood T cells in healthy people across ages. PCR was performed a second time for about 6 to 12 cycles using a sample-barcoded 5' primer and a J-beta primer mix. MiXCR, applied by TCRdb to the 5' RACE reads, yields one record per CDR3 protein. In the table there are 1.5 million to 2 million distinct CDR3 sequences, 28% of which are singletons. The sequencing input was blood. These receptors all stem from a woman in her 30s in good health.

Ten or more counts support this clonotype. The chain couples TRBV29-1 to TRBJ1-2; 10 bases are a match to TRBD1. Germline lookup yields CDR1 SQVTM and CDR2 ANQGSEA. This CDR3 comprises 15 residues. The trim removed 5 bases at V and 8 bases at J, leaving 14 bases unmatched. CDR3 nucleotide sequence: TGCAGCGTTAGGGACCGGGACAGGGGTGCTCGGGGCTACACCTTC. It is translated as CSVRDRDRGARGYTF.

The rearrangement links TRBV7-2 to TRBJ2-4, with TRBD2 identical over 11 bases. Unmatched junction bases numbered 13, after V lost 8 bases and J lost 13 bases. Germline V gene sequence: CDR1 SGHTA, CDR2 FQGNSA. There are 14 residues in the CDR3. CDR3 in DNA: TGTGCCAGCGAATTCTCTAGCGGGGGGCGGGCACAGTACTTC. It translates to CASEFSSGGRAQYF.

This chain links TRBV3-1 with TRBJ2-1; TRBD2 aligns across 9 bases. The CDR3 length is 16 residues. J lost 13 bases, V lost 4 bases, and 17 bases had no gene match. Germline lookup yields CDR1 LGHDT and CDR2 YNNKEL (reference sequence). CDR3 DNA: TGTGCCAGCAGCCCCATGGGGGCTAGCGGGGAAGAGACCCAGTTCTTC. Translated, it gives CASSPMGASGEETQFF.

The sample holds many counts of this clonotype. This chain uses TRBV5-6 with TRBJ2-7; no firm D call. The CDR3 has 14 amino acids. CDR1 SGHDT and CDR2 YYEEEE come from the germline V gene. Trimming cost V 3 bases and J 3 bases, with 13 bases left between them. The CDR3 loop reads CASSSTSNLYEQYF. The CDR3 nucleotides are TGTGCCAGCAGCTCCACCTCAAACCTCTACGAGCAGTACTTC.

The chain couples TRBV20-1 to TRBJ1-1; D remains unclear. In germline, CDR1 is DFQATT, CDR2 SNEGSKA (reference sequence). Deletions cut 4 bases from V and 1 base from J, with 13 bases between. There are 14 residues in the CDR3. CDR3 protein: CSANTRAGNTEAFF. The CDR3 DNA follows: TGCAGTGCTAATACTCGGGCAGGGAACACTGAAGCTTTCTTT.

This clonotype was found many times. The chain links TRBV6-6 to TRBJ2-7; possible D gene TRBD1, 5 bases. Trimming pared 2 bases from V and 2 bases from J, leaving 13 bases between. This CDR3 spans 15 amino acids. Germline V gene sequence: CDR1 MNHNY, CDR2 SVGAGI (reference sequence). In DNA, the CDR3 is TGTGCCAGCAGTTACGGGGCAGGGCCCCCCTACGAGCAGTACTTC. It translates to CASSYGAGPPYEQYF.

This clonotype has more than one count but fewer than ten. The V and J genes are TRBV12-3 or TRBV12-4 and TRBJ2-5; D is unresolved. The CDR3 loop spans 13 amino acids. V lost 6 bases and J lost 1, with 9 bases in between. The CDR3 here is CASSSRAQETQYF. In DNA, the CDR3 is TGTGCCAGCAGCAGCCGGGCCCAAGAGACCCAGTACTTC.

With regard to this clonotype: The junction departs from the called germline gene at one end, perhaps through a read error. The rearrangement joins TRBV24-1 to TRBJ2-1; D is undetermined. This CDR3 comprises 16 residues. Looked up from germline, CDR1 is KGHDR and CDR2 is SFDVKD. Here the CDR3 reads CATSDARAKEYNEQVF. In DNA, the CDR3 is TGTGCCACCAGTGATGCTCGGGCAAAGGAGTACAATGAGCAGGTCTTC.

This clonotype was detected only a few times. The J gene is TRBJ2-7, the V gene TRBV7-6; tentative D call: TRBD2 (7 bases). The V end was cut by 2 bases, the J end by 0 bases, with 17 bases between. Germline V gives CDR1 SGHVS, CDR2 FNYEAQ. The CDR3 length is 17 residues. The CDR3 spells CASSLLGGLTSSYEQYF. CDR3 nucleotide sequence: TGTGCCAGCAGCTTATTAGGGGGACTAACGAGCTCCTACGAGCAGTACTTC. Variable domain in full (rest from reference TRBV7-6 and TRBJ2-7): GAGVSQSPRYKVTKRGQDVALRCDPISGHVSLYWYRQALGQGPEFLTYFNYEAQQDKSGLPNDRFSAERPEGSISTLTIQRTEQRDSAMYRCASSLLGGLTSSYEQYFGPGTRLTVT.

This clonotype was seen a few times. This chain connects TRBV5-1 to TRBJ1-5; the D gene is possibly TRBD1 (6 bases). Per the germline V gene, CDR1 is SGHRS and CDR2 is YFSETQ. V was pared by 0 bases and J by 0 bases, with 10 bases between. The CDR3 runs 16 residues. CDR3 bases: TGCGCCAGCAGCTTGGAGGGGGGGCCTAGCAATCAGCCCCAGCATTTT. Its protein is CASSLEGGPSNQPQHF.

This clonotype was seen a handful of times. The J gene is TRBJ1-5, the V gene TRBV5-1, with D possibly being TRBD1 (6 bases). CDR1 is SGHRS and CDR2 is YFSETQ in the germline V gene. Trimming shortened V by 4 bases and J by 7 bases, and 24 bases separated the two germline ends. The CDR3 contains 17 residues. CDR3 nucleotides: TGCGCCAGCAGCACCCCGGGACACCAGCGGGTCGGACAGCCCCAGCATTTT. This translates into CASSTPGHQRVGQPQHF.

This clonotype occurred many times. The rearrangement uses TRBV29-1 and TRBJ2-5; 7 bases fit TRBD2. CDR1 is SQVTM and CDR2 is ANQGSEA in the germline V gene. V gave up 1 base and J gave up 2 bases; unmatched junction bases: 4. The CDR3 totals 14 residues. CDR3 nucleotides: TGCAGCGTTGAAGTCCGGGACTATCAAGAGACCCAGTACTTC. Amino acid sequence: CSVEVRDYQETQYF.

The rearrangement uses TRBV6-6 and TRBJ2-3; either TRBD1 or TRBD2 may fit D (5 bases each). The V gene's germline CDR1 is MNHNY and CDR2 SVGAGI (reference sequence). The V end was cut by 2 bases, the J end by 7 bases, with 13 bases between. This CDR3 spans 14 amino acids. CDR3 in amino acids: CASSYGTRINTQYF. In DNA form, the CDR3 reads TGTGCCAGCAGTTACGGGACCAGGATAAATACGCAGTATTTT.

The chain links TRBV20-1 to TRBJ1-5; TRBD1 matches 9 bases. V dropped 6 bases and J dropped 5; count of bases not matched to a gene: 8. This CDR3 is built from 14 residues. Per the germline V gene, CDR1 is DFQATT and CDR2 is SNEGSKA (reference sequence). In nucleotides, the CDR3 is TGCAGTGCCCTGAAGGACAGGGGAGATCAGCCCCAGCATTTT. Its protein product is CSALKDRGDQPQHF.

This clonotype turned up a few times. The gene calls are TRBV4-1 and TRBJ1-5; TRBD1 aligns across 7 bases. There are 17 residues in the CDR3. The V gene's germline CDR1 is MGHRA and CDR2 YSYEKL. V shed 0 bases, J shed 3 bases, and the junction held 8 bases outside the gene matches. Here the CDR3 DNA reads TGCGCCAGCAGCCAAGACCACCGAGGGGGCCCCAATCAGCCCCAGCATTTT. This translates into CASSQDHRGGPNQPQHF.

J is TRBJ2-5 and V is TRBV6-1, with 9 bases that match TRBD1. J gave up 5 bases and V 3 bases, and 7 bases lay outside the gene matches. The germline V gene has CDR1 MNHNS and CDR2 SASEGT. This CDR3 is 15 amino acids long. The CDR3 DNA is TGTGCCAGCAGTGAGCCGACAGGGGGAAGGGAGACCCAGTACTTC. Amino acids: CASSEPTGGRETQYF.

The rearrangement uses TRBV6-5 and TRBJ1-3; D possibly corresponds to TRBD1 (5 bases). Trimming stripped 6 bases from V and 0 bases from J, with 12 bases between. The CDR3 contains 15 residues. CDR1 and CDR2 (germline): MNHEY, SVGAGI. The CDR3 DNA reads TGTGCCAGCAGCCTAGGGGTCTTCTCTGGAAACACCATATATTTT. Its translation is CASSLGVFSGNTIYF.

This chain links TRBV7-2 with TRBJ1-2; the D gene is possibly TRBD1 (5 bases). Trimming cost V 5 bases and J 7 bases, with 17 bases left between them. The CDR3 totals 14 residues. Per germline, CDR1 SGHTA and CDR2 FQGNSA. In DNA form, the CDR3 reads TGTGCCAGCAGCAACATAGACAGTTTCTGTGGCTACACCTTC. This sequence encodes CASSNIDSFCGYTF.

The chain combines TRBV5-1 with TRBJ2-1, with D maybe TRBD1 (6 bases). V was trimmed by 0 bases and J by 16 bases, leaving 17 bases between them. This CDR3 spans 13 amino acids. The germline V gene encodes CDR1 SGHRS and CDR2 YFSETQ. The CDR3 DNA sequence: TGCGCCAGCAGCTTGGCTCCATTGGGGGCCAACTTCTTC. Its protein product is CASSLAPLGANFF. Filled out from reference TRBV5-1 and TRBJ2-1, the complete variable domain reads KAGVTQTPRYLIKTRGQQVTLSCSPISGHRSVSWYQQTPGQGLQFLFEYFSETQRNKGNFPGRFSGRQFSNSRSEMNVSTLELGDSALYLCASSLAPLGANFFGPGTRLTVL.

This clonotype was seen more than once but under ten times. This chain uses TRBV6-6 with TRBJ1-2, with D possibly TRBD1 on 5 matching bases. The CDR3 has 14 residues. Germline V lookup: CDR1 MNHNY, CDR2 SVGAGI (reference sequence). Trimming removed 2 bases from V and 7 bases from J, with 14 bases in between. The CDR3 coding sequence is TGTGCCAGCAGTTACGGTCGGCAGGGTACTGGCTACACCTTC. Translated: CASSYGRQGTGYTF.